This TCR beta chain was identified in a study of regulatory dendritic cells for organ transplantation. Study-wide context: Monocytes received vitamin D3 on days 0 and 4, IL-10 on day 4. LPS was added to dendritic cell cultures on day 6. General observations from the study: Alloreactive memory CD8+ T cell pools varied considerably between individuals. Memory CD8+ clonal expansion seemed more limited with regulatory than mature dendritic cells.

V was clipped by 2 bases and J by 5 bases, with 9 bases between them. There are 13 residues in the CDR3. Germline CDR1 SGHTA, CDR2 FQGNSA. Sorted subsets were CFSE-labeled and cultured approximately 5 days with allogeneic dendritic cells. Libraries were prepared by immunoSEQ multiplex PCR; TCRdb keeps only in-frame clonotypes and omits some of them. The sample shows approximately 12,000 clones, around two thirds of them seen only once. As regards this clone: Its antigen is still unknown.

The receptor's source is a human donor in good health. The sequenced sample consisted of naive CD4+ T cells from blood cultured with regulatory dendritic cells. The subset: CD45RA+ naive T cells. V and J are TRBV7-2 and TRBJ2-5; D gene unclear. Here the CDR3 DNA reads TGTGCCAGCAGCTTAATAGGAGTCGAGACCCAGTACTTC. Translated: CASSLIGVETQYF.